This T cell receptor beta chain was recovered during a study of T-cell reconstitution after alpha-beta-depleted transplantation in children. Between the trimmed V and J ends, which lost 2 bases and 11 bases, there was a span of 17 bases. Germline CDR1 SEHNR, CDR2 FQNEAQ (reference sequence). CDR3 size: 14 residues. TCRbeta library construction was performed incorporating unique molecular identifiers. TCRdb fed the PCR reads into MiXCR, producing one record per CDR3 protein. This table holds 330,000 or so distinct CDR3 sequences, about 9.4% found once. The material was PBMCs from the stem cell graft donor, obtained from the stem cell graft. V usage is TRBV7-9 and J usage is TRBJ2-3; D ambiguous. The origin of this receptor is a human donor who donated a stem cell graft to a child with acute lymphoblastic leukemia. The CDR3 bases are TGTGCCAGCAGCTTAATCGGCGTCGACCAAGGGCAGTATTTT. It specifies CASSLIGVDQGQYF.